This TCR beta chain was recovered during a study of cytomegalovirus exposure and HLA in healthy donors. The repertoire was sequenced with immunoSEQ multiplex PCR; TCRdb's copy has only in-frame clones and lacks some. Altogether 150,000 to 200,000 clones are present, approximately 80% being singletons, with the ten largest covering roughly 7%. The sequence derives from a young man in good health and CMV-seropositive. The sample was PBMCs.

CDR3 region: CASSLQGGGNTEAFF. The CDR3 coding sequence is TGTGCCAGCAGCCTCCAGGGAGGGGGGAACACTGAAGCTTTCTTT. V usage is TRBV7-2 and J usage is TRBJ1-1; possibly TRBD1 for D (6 bases). This CDR3 is built from 15 residues. The V and J ends lost 5 bases and 1 base respectively, with 14 bases between them. CDR1 and CDR2 from the germline V gene are SGHTA and FQGNSA.